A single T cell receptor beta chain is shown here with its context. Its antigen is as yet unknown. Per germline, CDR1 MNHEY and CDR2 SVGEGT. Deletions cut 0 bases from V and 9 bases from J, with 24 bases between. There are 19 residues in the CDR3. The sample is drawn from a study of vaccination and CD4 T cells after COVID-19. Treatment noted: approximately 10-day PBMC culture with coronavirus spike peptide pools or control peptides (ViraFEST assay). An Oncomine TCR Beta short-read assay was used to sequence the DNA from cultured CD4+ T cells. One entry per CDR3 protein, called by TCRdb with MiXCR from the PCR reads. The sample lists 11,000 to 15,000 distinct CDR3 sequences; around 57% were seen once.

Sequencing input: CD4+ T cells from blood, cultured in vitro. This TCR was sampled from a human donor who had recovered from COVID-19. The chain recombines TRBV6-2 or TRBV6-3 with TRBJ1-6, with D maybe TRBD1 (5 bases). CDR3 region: CASSYSIGTKVWGPSPLHF. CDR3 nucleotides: TGTGCCAGCAGTTACTCGATAGGTACCAAGGTATGGGGCCCTTCACCCCTCCACTTT.